The clone carrying this T cell receptor (beta chain) was seen a few times. The target antigen is unknown. This record belongs to a study of lung T cells in sarcoidosis with Löfgren's syndrome. Overall study findings and caveats: In alpha-beta pairs, TRAV12-1 favored TRBV2, and their CDR3s were homologous. Löfgren's syndrome patients reportedly showed greatest TRAV12-1 and TRBV2 expansion versus controls. Shared TRAV12-1 and TRBV2 CDR3 motifs across Löfgren's syndrome patients reportedly suggested public CD4+ TCRs.

Using its own MiXCR run on the reads, TCRdb lists one record per CDR3 protein. This repertoire shows more than 50,000 distinct CDR3 sequences, about 20% found once; its top ten account for around 2.3%. Germline CDR1 reads DFQATT; CDR2 reads SNEGSKA (reference sequence). CDR3 size: 14 residues. V gave up 3 bases and J gave up 9 bases; unmatched junction bases: 7. The sample was CD4+ T cells from PBMCs. This TCR was recovered from a human donor with sarcoidosis (Löfgren's syndrome or another form), or a control subject (not recorded which). The J gene is TRBJ2-1, the V gene TRBV20-1, with 11 positions matching TRBD2. This CDR3 is CSARTSGAWTEQFF. The DNA of the CDR3 is TGCAGTGCTAGGACTAGCGGGGCCTGGACTGAGCAGTTCTTC.